These T cell receptor beta chains were read from a single sample in a study of T cell responses to AZD1222 COVID-19 vaccine. Some clones are missing from TCRdb's copy, which holds only in-frame ones; the method was immunoSEQ multiplex PCR. The data show around 100,000 clones, about 87% seen once. The starting material was peripheral blood, obtained on day 0 of MenACWY control vaccination. All receptors derive from an adult in good health. Both conserved end residues are part of each CDR3. D genes are given only for firm matches. For some rows the clone size is stated as once, few or many, or as a class when expanded; others skip it.

>few|TRBV7-2|TRBJ1-5|TRBD1
CASSRGGTARSHF
TGTGCCAGCAGCAGAGGGGGGACAGCAAGGTCTCATTTT
>.|TRBV2|TRBJ1-2|.
CASSLTRGGYTF
TGTGCCAGCAGCCTTACACGAGGGGGCTACACCTTC
>.|TRBV5-1|TRBJ2-5|.
CASSRGVPEYF
TGCGCCAGCAGCCGGGGAGTACCGGAGTACTTC
>.|TRBV4-3|TRBJ2-1|.
CASSQDRLSSYNEQFF
TGCGCCAGCAGCCAAGACCGGCTTAGCTCCTACAATGAGCAGTTCTTC
>.|TRBV19|TRBJ1-5|.
CATIPRGGGNQPQHF
TGTGCCACCATCCCTCGGGGAGGCGGCAATCAGCCCCAGCATTTT
>.|TRBV4-1|TRBJ2-2|.
CASSPPGWPNTGELFF
TGCGCCAGCAGCCCTCCCGGCTGGCCGAACACCGGGGAGCTGTTTTTT
>.|TRBV27|TRBJ1-2|TRBD1
CASSSQGPGGVYGYTF
TGTGCCAGCAGCTCCCAGGGCCCAGGGGGAGTCTATGGCTACACCTTC
>.|TRBV7-2|TRBJ1-2|TRBD1
CASSRGQNYGYTF
TGTGCCAGCAGCAGGGGACAGAACTATGGCTACACCTTC
>.|TRBV7-3|TRBJ1-5|.
CASSLNMRATGDNQPQHF
TGTGCCAGCAGCTTAAACATGAGGGCGACAGGCGACAATCAGCCCCAGCATTTT
>.|TRBV4-1|TRBJ1-5|.
CASSQGPAQPQHF
TGCGCCAGCAGCCAAGGACCCGCTCAGCCCCAGCATTTT
>once|TRBV12-3/TRBV12-4|TRBJ1-1|.
CASSLGQNTEAFF
TGTGCCAGCAGTTTAGGGCAGAACACTGAAGCTTTCTTT
>.|TRBV27|TRBJ1-2|.
CASSLGGVDYGYTF
TGTGCCAGCAGTTTAGGAGGGGTAGACTATGGCTACACCTTC
>.|TRBV5-1|TRBJ1-1|.
CASSLGQPNTEAFF
TGCGCCAGCAGCTTGGGACAGCCTAACACTGAAGCTTTCTTT
>.|TRBV5-1|TRBJ2-1|TRBD2
CASSWTSGVYNEQFF
TGCGCCAGCAGCTGGACTAGCGGGGTCTACAATGAGCAGTTCTTC
>.|TRBV6-2/TRBV6-3|TRBJ1-2|TRBD1
CASSTGTGGYTF
TGTGCCAGCAGCACCGGGACAGGTGGCTACACCTTC
>.|TRBV19|TRBJ2-2|.
CASSTRDFLGTGELFF
TGTGCCAGTAGTACGAGGGACTTCCTGGGCACCGGGGAGCTGTTTTTT
>.|TRBV10-3|TRBJ2-5|.
CAIRPGEGLETQYF
TGTGCCATCAGGCCAGGGGAGGGGCTGGAGACCCAGTACTTC
>.|TRBV7-2|TRBJ2-1|TRBD1
CASSLTGASNEQFF
TGTGCCAGCAGCCTGACAGGGGCATCCAATGAGCAGTTCTTC
>.|TRBV12-3/TRBV12-4|TRBJ1-5|.
CASSLNDQPQHF
TGTGCCAGCAGTTTAAACGATCAGCCCCAGCATTTT
>.|TRBV5-6|TRBJ1-1|.
CASSLTWGPYHAEAFF
TGTGCCAGCAGCTTGACTTGGGGCCCCTATCACGCTGAAGCTTTCTTT
>.|TRBV5-6|TRBJ2-7|.
CASSSKGTPPYEQYF
TGTGCCAGCAGCTCCAAAGGGACACCCCCCTACGAGCAGTACTTC
>.|TRBV28|TRBJ1-4|.
CASSLREEKLFF
TGTGCCAGCAGTTTACGGGAGGAAAAACTGTTTTTT